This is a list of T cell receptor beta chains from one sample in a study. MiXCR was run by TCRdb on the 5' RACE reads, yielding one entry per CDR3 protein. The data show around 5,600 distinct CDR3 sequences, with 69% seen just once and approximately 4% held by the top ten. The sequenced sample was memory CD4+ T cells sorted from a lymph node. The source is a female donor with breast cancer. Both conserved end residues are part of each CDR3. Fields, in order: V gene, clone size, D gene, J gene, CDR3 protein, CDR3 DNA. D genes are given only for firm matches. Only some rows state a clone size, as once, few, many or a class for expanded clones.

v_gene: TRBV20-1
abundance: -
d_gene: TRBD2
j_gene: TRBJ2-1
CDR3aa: CSARDLSLSSGGSSYNEQLF
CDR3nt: TGCAGTGCTAGAGATTTGTCTCTGTCTAGCGGGGGGAGCTCCTACAATGAGCAGCTCTTC

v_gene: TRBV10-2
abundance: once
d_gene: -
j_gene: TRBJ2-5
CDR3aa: CAGSDLGALRGQYF
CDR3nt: TGCGCCGGCAGTGATTTGGGGGCCCTAAGGGGCCAGTACTTC

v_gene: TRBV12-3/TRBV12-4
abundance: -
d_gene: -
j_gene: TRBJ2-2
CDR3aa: CASSLRTSNTGELFF
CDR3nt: TGTGCCAGCAGTTTACGGACTTCGAACACCGGGGAGCTGTTTTTT

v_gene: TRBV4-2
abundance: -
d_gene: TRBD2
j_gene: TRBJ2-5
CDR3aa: CASSQPGTSGEETQYF
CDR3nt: TGTGCCAGCAGCCAGCCCGGGACTAGCGGGGAAGAGACCCAGTACTTC

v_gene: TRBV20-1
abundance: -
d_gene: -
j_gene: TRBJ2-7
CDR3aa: CSARDPGNYYEQYF
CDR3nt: TGCAGTGCTAGAGATCCAGGGAACTACTACGAGCAGTACTTC

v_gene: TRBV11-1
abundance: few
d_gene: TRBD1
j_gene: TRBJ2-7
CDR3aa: CASSNRDRGISYEQYF
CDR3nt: TGTGCCAGCAGCAACCGGGACAGGGGGATCTCCTACGAGCAGTACTTC

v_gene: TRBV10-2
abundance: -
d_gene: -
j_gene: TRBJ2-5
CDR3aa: CASSLDRWETQYF
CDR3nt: TGCGCCAGCAGCTTGGACAGATGGGAGACCCAGTACTTC

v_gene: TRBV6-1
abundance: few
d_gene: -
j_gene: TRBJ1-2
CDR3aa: CASRSGDGYTF
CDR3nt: TGTGCCAGCAGGTCAGGGGATGGCTACACCTTC

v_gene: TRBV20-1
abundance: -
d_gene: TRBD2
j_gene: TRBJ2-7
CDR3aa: CSARDRLAGFYEQYF
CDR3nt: TGCAGTGCTAGAGATCGACTAGCGGGTTTCTACGAGCAGTACTTC

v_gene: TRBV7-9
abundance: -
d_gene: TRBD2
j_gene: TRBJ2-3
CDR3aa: CASSSAGGNTDTQYF
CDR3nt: TGTGCCAGCAGCTCCGCGGGGGGGAACACAGATACGCAGTATTTT

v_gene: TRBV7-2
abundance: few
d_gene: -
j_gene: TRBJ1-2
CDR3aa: CASSGRVGNYGYTF
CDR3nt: TGTGCCAGCAGCGGGAGGGTGGGAAACTATGGCTACACCTTC

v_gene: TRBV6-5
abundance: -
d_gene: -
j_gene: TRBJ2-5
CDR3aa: CASSFYGGETQYF
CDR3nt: TGTGCCAGCAGTTTCTATGGAGGGGAGACCCAGTACTTC

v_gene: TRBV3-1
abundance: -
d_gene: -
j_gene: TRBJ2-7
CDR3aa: CASSQGVEQYF
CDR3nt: TGTGCCAGCAGCCAAGGGGTCGAGCAGTACTTC

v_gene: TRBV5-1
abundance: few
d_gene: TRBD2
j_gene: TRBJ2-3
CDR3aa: CASSYFGREALDTQYF
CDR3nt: TGCGCCAGCAGCTACTTTGGACGGGAGGCCCTAGATACGCAGTATTTT

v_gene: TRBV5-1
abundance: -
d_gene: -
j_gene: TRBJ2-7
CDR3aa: CASSLFDGGYEQYF
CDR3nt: TGCGCCAGCAGCTTGTTTGATGGGGGATACGAGCAGTACTTC

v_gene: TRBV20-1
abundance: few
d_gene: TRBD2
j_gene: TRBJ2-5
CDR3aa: CSALSGSFQETQYF
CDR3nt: TGCAGTGCTCTTAGCGGGTCCTTTCAAGAGACCCAGTACTTC

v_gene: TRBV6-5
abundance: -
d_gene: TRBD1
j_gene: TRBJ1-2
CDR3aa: CASSFEGARGYTF
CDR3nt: TGTGCCAGCAGTTTTGAGGGGGCGAGGGGCTACACCTTC

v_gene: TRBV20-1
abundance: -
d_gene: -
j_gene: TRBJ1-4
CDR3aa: CSARVRNEKLFF
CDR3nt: TGCAGTGCTAGAGTCCGTAATGAAAAACTGTTTTTT

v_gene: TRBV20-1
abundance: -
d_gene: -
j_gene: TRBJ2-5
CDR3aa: CSARVQTGETQYF
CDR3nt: TGCAGTGCTAGAGTACAGACTGGGGAGACCCAGTACTTC

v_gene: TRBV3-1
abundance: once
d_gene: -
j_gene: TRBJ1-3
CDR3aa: CASSQGGPWRSSGNTIYF
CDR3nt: TGTGCCAGCAGCCAAGGTGGACCGTGGAGAAGCTCTGGAAACACCATATATTTT

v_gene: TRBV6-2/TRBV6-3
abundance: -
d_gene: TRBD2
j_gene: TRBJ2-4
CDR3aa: CASSLGTSGLQYF
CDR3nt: TGTGCCAGCAGCCTTGGGACTAGCGGGCTTCAGTACTTC

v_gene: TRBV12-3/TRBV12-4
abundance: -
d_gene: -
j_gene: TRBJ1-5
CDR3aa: CASSLTGVYQPQHF
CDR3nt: TGTGCCAGCAGTTTAACGGGAGTGTATCAGCCCCAGCATTTT

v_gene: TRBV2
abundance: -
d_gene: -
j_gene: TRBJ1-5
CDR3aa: CASSEGSSNQPQHF
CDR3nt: TGTGCCAGCAGTGAGGGGTCCAGCAATCAGCCCCAGCATTTT

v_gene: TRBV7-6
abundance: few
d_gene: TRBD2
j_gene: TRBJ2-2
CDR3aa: CASSPRTSGDVGELFF
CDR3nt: TGTGCCAGCAGCCCACGGACTAGCGGTGATGTCGGGGAGCTGTTTTTT

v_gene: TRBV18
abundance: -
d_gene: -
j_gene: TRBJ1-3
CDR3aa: CASSRSAAGNTIYF
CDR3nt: TGTGCCAGCTCACGGTCGGCAGCTGGAAACACCATATATTTT

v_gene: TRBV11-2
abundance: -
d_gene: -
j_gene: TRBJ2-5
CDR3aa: CASSPQRGQYQETQYF
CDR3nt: TGTGCCAGCAGCCCCCAGCGGGGACAGTACCAAGAGACCCAGTACTTC

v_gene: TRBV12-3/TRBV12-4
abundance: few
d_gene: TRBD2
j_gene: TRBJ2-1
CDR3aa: CASSLTASGGAHNEQFF
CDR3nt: TGTGCCAGCAGTTTAACTGCTAGCGGGGGGGCCCACAATGAGCAGTTCTTC

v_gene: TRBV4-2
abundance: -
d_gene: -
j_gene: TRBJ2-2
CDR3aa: CASSQRDLGTGELFF
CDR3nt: TGTGCCAGCAGCCAAAGGGACCTCGGGACCGGGGAGCTGTTTTTT

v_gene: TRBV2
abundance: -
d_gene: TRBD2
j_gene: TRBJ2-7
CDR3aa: CASSMFAGGVYEQYF
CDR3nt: TGTGCCAGCAGTATGTTCGCGGGGGGGGTCTACGAGCAGTACTTC

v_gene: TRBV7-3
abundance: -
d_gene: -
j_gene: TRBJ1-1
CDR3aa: CASSPKGGTEAFF
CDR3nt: TGTGCCAGCAGCCCTAAGGGGGGGACTGAAGCTTTCTTT

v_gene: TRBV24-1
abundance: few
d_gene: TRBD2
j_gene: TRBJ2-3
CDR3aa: CATSRRGLAGTDTQYF
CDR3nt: TGTGCCACCAGTCGACGGGGACTAGCGGGCACAGATACGCAGTATTTT

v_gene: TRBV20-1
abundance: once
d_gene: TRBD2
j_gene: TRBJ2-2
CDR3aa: CSARDMWASGTGELFF
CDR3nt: TGCAGTGCTAGAGATATGTGGGCTAGCGGGACCGGGGAGCTGTTTTTT

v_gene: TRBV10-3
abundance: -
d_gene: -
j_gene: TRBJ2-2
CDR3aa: CATTATIGGELFF
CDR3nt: TGTGCCACCACCGCGACAATTGGCGGGGAGCTGTTTTTT

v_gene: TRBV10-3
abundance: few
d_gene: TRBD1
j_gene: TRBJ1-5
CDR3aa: CAISVQGDNQPQHF
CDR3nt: TGTGCCATCAGTGTCCAGGGGGATAATCAGCCTCAGCATTTT

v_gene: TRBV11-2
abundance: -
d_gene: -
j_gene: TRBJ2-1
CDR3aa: CDSSVDSYNEQFF
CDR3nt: TGTGACAGCAGTGTTGACAGCTACAATGAGCAGTTCTTC

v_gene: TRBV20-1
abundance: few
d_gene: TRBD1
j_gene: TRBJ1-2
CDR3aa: CSATRDRDLGYTF
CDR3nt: TGCAGTGCTACCCGGGACAGGGATTTGGGCTACACCTTC

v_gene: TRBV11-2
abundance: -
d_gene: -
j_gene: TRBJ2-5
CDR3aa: CASSLMGDDLYGETQYF
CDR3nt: TGTGCCAGCAGCTTAATGGGGGACGACCTCTACGGGGAGACCCAGTACTTC

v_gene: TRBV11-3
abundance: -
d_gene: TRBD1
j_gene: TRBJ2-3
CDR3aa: CASSRDRAADTQYF
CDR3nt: TGTGCCAGCAGCCGGGACAGGGCGGCAGATACGCAGTATTTT

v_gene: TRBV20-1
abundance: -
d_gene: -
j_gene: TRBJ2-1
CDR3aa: CSARLQYNEQFF
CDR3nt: TGCAGTGCTAGACTTCAGTACAATGAGCAGTTCTTC

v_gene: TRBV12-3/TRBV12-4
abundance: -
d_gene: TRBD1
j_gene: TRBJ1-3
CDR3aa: CASNRDRGLRNTTYF
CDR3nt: TGTGCCAGCAACCGGGACAGGGGGCTTCGAAACACCACATATTTT